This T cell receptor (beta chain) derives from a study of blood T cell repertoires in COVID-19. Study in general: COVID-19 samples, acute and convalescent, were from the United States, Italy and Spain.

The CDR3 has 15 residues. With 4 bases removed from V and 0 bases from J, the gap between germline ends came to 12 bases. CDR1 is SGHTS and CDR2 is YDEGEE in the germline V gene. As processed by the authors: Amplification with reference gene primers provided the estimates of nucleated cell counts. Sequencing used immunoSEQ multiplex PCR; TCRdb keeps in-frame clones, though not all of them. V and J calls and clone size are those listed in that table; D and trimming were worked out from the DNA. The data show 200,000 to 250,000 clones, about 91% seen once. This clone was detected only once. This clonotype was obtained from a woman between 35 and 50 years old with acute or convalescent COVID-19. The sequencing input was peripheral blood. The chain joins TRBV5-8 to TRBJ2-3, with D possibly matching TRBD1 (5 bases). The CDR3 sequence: CASSRGDTSTDTQYF. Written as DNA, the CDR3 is TGTGCCAGCAGCAGGGGCGATACTAGCACAGATACGCAGTATTTT. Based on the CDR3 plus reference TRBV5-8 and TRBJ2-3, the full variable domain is EAGVTQSPTHLIKTRGQQATLRCSPISGHTSVYWYQQALGLGLQFLLWYDEGEERNRGNFPPRFSGRQFPNYSSELNVNALELEDSALYLCASSRGDTSTDTQYFGPGTRLTVL.